This TCR beta chain is drawn from a study of PD-1 blockade in classical Hodgkin lymphoma. Time point denoted: newly diagnosed, previously untreated cHL patient sample. Magnetic depletion of unwanted cells isolated CD4+ T cells from thawed PBMCs. TCRdb's table, derived via immunoSEQ multiplex PCR, lists solely in-frame clones and lacks some. The sample consists of 20,000 to 25,000 clones, approximately 89% of them appearing once. This CDR3 region has 15 residues. CDR1 SGHNT and CDR2 YYREEE come from the germline V gene (reference sequence). The V gene lost 0 bases and the J gene lost 2 bases, with 12 bases spanning the gap.

What was sequenced was CD4+ T cells from blood. This receptor was identified in a human donor with classical Hodgkin lymphoma. J is TRBJ2-7 and V is TRBV5-4; D is unresolved. The CDR3 DNA sequence: TGTGCCAGCAGCTTGGGGATGGCCAGCACCTACGAGCAGTACTTC. Protein product: CASSLGMASTYEQYF.